A selection of T cell receptor beta chains follows, all from one sample in a study of T cell repertoires in cytomegalovirus infection. TCRdb redid the calling of the reads with MiXCR, one entry per CDR3 protein. The sample shows fewer than 550,000 distinct CDR3 sequences, around 10% of them seen only once. The sequenced sample consisted of PBMCs. The receptors stem from a human donor in good health (CMV status not recorded). Some clones in this sample may be carry-over from other donors' samples. Both conserved end residues are part of each CDR3. A D gene is named only where the DNA matches it firmly. Expanded clones are given a class, and other clones once, few, many or no size at all.

V,J,D,size,DNA,CDR3
TRBV29-1,TRBJ2-1,-,few,TGCAGCGTTGAAGATTCCGATGAGCAGTTCTTC,CSVEDSDEQFF
TRBV28,TRBJ2-1,TRBD2,-,TGTGCCAGCGGGGGACTAGCGCTGTATGAGCAGTTCTTC,CASGGLALYEQFF
TRBV7-8,TRBJ2-5,TRBD1,many,TGTGCCAGCAGCTCCGCCGGGACAGGGCAAGAGACCCAGTACTTC,CASSSAGTGQETQYF
TRBV6-1,TRBJ2-1,-,few,TGTGCCAGCAGTGAAGGGTTACGGCAGTTCTTC,CASSEGLRQFF
TRBV7-6,TRBJ1-1,TRBD1,many,TGTGCCAGCAGCTTACCAGGGGGCTCGGGGAACACTGAAGCTTTCTTT,CASSLPGGSGNTEAFF
TRBV5-5,TRBJ1-4,TRBD1,many,TGTGCCAGCAGCTTGGCCTTAAGGGGGCTCCGGGGTGAAAAACTGTTTTTT,CASSLALRGLRGEKLFF
TRBV28,TRBJ1-5,-,many,TGTGCCAGCAGTTTGTCCCTCCCATCCCAGCATTTT,CASSLSLPSQHF
TRBV2,TRBJ2-3,TRBD1,-,TGTGCCAGCAGGGCCAGGGGGCGAGGGTTAGATACGCAGTATTTT,CASRARGRGLDTQYF
TRBV18,TRBJ2-5,-,few,TGTGCCAGCTCACCACTCCCTAGTAGTGAGACCCAGTACTTC,CASSPLPSSETQYF
TRBV7-2,TRBJ2-6,-,-,TGTGCCAGCAGCTTGAGGACCTTCTCTGGGGCCAACGTCCTGACTTTC,CASSLRTFSGANVLTF
TRBV11-2,TRBJ2-4,TRBD1,many,TGTGCCAGCAGCTTAGATACAGGGGCGCCCCAAAACATTCAGTACTTC,CASSLDTGAPQNIQYF
TRBV18,TRBJ2-3,TRBD1,many,TGTGCCAGCTCACCTACCACAGGGGTAACAGATACGCAGTATTTT,CASSPTTGVTDTQYF
TRBV20-1,TRBJ2-2,-,few,TGCAGTGGGAGGGACTCCACGAACACCGGGGAGCTGTTTTTT,CSGRDSTNTGELFF
TRBV18,TRBJ1-1,TRBD1,few,TGTGCCAGCTCACCCCTAGACAGGGGGGAGACTGAAGCTTTCTTT,CASSPLDRGETEAFF
TRBV25-1,TRBJ2-7,-,many,TGTGCCAGCAGTGACCCCCCAGGGTCCTACGAGCAGTACTTC,CASSDPPGSYEQYF
TRBV19,TRBJ2-1,TRBD2,many,TGTGCCAGTAGTACCTTACTAGTCGGGGGGTACAATGAGCAGTTCTTC,CASSTLLVGGYNEQFF
TRBV5-6,TRBJ2-1,-,-,TGTGCCAGCAGCTTGGTCCTCGACAATGAGCAGTTCTTC,CASSLVLDNEQFF
TRBV30,TRBJ2-1,TRBD1,-,TGTGCCTGGAATGACAGGGGGCTTCGAAATGAGCAGTTCTTC,CAWNDRGLRNEQFF
TRBV7-2,TRBJ2-7,-,many,TGTGCCAGCAGCTTGGTTGAGGGGGGGCGCGAGCAGTACTTC,CASSLVEGGREQYF
TRBV4-1,TRBJ2-1,-,-,TGCGCCAGCAGCCAAGATCTCAGGGGCGGACCAGGGAATGAGCAGTTCTTC,CASSQDLRGGPGNEQFF
TRBV9,TRBJ2-1,-,many,TGTGCCAGCAGCGTAGGTGGTAGCGGTTCCCACAATGAGCAGTTCTTC,CASSVGGSGSHNEQFF
TRBV12-3/TRBV12-4,TRBJ1-5,TRBD1,-,TGTGCCACCACTCAGGGGGGCCAGCCCCAGCATTTT,CATTQGGQPQHF
TRBV5-4,TRBJ2-7,TRBD2,few,TGTGCCAGCAGCTTGGCCCTAGCGGGTTTTTCCAGCTCCTACGAGCAGTACTTC,CASSLALAGFSSSYEQYF
TRBV10-3,TRBJ2-2,-,many,TGTGCCATCAGGGGACCCGGGGGCACCGGGGAGCTGTTTTTT,CAIRGPGGTGELFF
TRBV23-1,TRBJ1-6,TRBD1,many,TGCGCCAGCAGAAGGGACAGGGGAAATGTGGATCCCTATAATTCACCCCTCCACTTT,CASRRDRGNVDPYNSPLHF
TRBV29-1,TRBJ1-2,-,many,TGCAGCGTGGGGAAGACAGGCTATGGCTACACCTTC,CSVGKTGYGYTF
TRBV7-9,TRBJ2-5,TRBD1,many,TGTGCCAGCAGCAAGGGACAGGGGCAAGAGACCCAGTACTTC,CASSKGQGQETQYF
TRBV7-9,TRBJ2-7,TRBD2,many,TGTGCCAGCAGCTCCGCACTAGCGGGCTTCTACGAGCAGTACTTC,CASSSALAGFYEQYF
TRBV28,TRBJ2-2,-,many,TGTGCCAGCAGGGGGTCCTGGAGGAACACCGGGGAGCTGTTTTTT,CASRGSWRNTGELFF
TRBV7-2,TRBJ2-7,TRBD2,many,TGTGCCAGCAGCTTAACCGGGGGTGCGGGAGTCTCCTACGAGCAGTACTTC,CASSLTGGAGVSYEQYF
TRBV2,TRBJ2-5,TRBD2,many,TGTGCCAGCACCCCTAGCGGGGGCGGCCAAGAGACCCAGTACTTC,CASTPSGGGQETQYF
TRBV5-1,TRBJ1-6,TRBD1,many,TGCGCCAGCAGCTTGACGGTAGGGGGCTCGAGTTCACCCCTCCACTTT,CASSLTVGGSSSPLHF
TRBV19,TRBJ1-1,TRBD1,few,TGTGCCAGTAGTCCCCCCGGACAGGGTTCTCCTGAAGCTTTCTTT,CASSPPGQGSPEAFF
TRBV20-1,TRBJ2-3,-,-,TGCAGTGCCGTGCGGGGGCGGGGGCTGGCGGATACGCAGTATTTT,CSAVRGRGLADTQYF
TRBV6-2/TRBV6-3,TRBJ2-5,TRBD1,many,TGTGCCAGCAGTTACTCTCCGGGACAGGGACAAGAGACCCAGTACTTC,CASSYSPGQGQETQYF
TRBV7-2,TRBJ1-2,-,many,TGTGCCAGCAGCGTACAGGGAAGGGTCTATGGCTACACCTTC,CASSVQGRVYGYTF
TRBV7-9,TRBJ2-5,-,few,TGTGCCAGCAGCCCGGGTGGGCTAGCGACCGAGACCCAGTACTTC,CASSPGGLATETQYF
TRBV12-3/TRBV12-4,TRBJ2-5,-,few,TGTGCCAGCATCATGCAGCGAGACGGGACCCAGTACTTC,CASIMQRDGTQYF
TRBV3-1,TRBJ2-5,-,-,TGTGCCAGCAGCCGCATGGATAGACAAGAGACCCAGTACTTC,CASSRMDRQETQYF
TRBV5-6,TRBJ1-6,-,many,TGTGCCAGCAGCTCCGGGCTTGCTAATTCACCCCTCCACTTT,CASSSGLANSPLHF
TRBV19,TRBJ2-7,TRBD2,many,TGTGCCAGTACTTCGAATGGTGGCGCGGGAGGTTACGAGCAGTACTTC,CASTSNGGAGGYEQYF
TRBV7-2,TRBJ2-3,-,-,TGTGCCAGCAGCTCCAACCGAGGCACAGATACGCAGTATTTT,CASSSNRGTDTQYF
TRBV6-1,TRBJ1-5,-,many,TGTGCCAGCAGCACCGTCAGGAGCAATCAGCCCCAGCATTTT,CASSTVRSNQPQHF
TRBV28,TRBJ1-5,-,-,TGTGCCAGCAGTTCCGTCCAGGGTGGGGAGACCCAGCATTTT,CASSSVQGGETQHF
TRBV7-2,TRBJ1-1,-,many,TGTGCCAGCAGCAAGGACAGAAACACTGAAGCTTTCTTT,CASSKDRNTEAFF
TRBV28,TRBJ2-5,-,many,TGTGCCAGCAGAGATACAGGGACCTTAGCCAAAGAGACCCAGTACTTC,CASRDTGTLAKETQYF
TRBV19,TRBJ2-3,-,many,TGTGCCAGTAGCAGCGGGCCCCCAGGAGCGCAGTATTTT,CASSSGPPGAQYF
TRBV29-1,TRBJ1-5,-,few,TGCAGCGTTGGGGGGGGCAGGGATCAGCCCCAGCATTTT,CSVGGGRDQPQHF
TRBV5-1,TRBJ2-2,TRBD2,-,TGCGCCAGCAGCCCGCCCGGGAGGGGCACCGGGGAGCTGTCTTTT,CASSPPGRGTGELSF
TRBV24-1,TRBJ2-1,TRBD1,few,TGTGCCACCAGTTCTAGGGGGCCCTACAATGAGCAGTTCTTC,CATSSRGPYNEQFF
TRBV6-6,TRBJ2-7,-,-,TGTGCCAGCCTGAGGGAGGGGGCCGAGCAGTACTTC,CASLREGAEQYF
TRBV4-2,TRBJ1-5,-,-,TGTGCCAGCAGCCAAGATGGAGATAGCAATCAGCCCCAGCATTTT,CASSQDGDSNQPQHF
TRBV7-8,TRBJ2-1,TRBD2,many,TGTGCCAGCAGCTCGACTAGCGGGGGTTACAATGAGCAGTTCTTC,CASSSTSGGYNEQFF
TRBV19,TRBJ1-4,-,few,TGTGCCAGTAAAGAGAAAAGAGAAAAACTGTTTTTT,CASKEKREKLFF
TRBV7-2,TRBJ2-7,-,many,TGTGCCAGCAGCTTAAGAGCGAGGGAGCAGTACTTC,CASSLRAREQYF